Listed below are T cell receptor beta chains from one sample, sequenced in a study of blood T cell repertoires in COVID-19. Generated by immunoSEQ multiplex PCR, the TCRdb table keeps only in-frame clones and is missing some. The sample lists over 75,000 clones, roughly nine tenths occurring once. Input material: peripheral blood. These receptors originate from a man aged 55 to 70 with acute or convalescent COVID-19. Both conserved end residues are part of each CDR3. Fields, in order: CDR3 DNA, CDR3 protein, D gene, V gene, J gene, clone size. D genes are given only for firm matches. Size tells how often a clone was seen (once, few, many) or the class of an expanded clone, and some rows leave it out.

CDR3 DNA: TGTGCCAGTAGTACCGGGACTAGCGGGTACAATGAGCAGTTCTTC; CDR3 protein: CASSTGTSGYNEQFF; D gene: TRBD2; V gene: TRBV19; J gene: TRBJ2-1; clone size: .
CDR3 DNA: TGCGCCAGCAGCGCTACGGGACTGGGCACCGGGGAGCTGTTTTTT; CDR3 protein: CASSATGLGTGELFF; D gene: .; V gene: TRBV5-1; J gene: TRBJ2-2; clone size: once
CDR3 DNA: TGTGCCTGGAGTGCGACAGGGCGAAGGCAGCCCCAGCATTTT; CDR3 protein: CAWSATGRRQPQHF; D gene: TRBD1; V gene: TRBV30; J gene: TRBJ1-5; clone size: .
CDR3 DNA: TGTGCCAGCAGCCCCTGGACAGGGCGGAACACTGAAGCTTTCTTT; CDR3 protein: CASSPWTGRNTEAFF; D gene: TRBD1; V gene: TRBV7-8; J gene: TRBJ1-1; clone size: .
CDR3 DNA: TGTGCCAGCAGTTTATCTTGGGCGATCAAAGCGGGAGCGGGGCCAGATACGCAGTATTTT; CDR3 protein: CASSLSWAIKAGAGPDTQYF; D gene: TRBD2; V gene: TRBV28; J gene: TRBJ2-3; clone size: .
CDR3 DNA: TGCGCCAGCAGCCGGCAGACAGGGGGAGGTAATGAAAAACTGTTTTTT; CDR3 protein: CASSRQTGGGNEKLFF; D gene: TRBD1; V gene: TRBV4-3; J gene: TRBJ1-4; clone size: .
CDR3 DNA: TGTGCCATCAGCGAGCCGGGACAGGGGTCCCACGAGCAGTACTTC; CDR3 protein: CAISEPGQGSHEQYF; D gene: TRBD1; V gene: TRBV10-3; J gene: TRBJ2-7; clone size: .
CDR3 DNA: TGCAGCGCCCCGATACTAGCGGGGGTTAGCTCCTACAATGAGCAGTTCTTC; CDR3 protein: CSAPILAGVSSYNEQFF; D gene: TRBD2; V gene: TRBV29-1; J gene: TRBJ2-1; clone size: .
CDR3 DNA: TGTGCCAGCAGTTTACCTAGTCTAGAGACCCAGTACTTC; CDR3 protein: CASSLPSLETQYF; D gene: .; V gene: TRBV28; J gene: TRBJ2-5; clone size: .
CDR3 DNA: TGTGCCTGGAGTGTACGGGGACAGGGTTTCGATGAGCAGTTCTTC; CDR3 protein: CAWSVRGQGFDEQFF; D gene: TRBD1; V gene: TRBV30; J gene: TRBJ2-1; clone size: .
CDR3 DNA: TGTGCCAGCCAGGGGACTGGGGCCAACGTCCTGACTTTC; CDR3 protein: CASQGTGANVLTF; D gene: .; V gene: TRBV19; J gene: TRBJ2-6; clone size: .
CDR3 DNA: TGTGCCAGCGCAAGAGGGTACGGTTGGCAGTCTGGAAACACCATATATTTT; CDR3 protein: CASARGYGWQSGNTIYF; D gene: .; V gene: TRBV7-9; J gene: TRBJ1-3; clone size: .
CDR3 DNA: TGTGCCAGCAGCTTACCCGGGACAGGGTTCAATGAGCAGTTCTTC; CDR3 protein: CASSLPGTGFNEQFF; D gene: TRBD1; V gene: TRBV11-2; J gene: TRBJ2-1; clone size: .
CDR3 DNA: TGTGCCAGCAGCGTAGAGACTAGCGGTACCACAGATACGCAGTATTTT; CDR3 protein: CASSVETSGTTDTQYF; D gene: TRBD2; V gene: TRBV9; J gene: TRBJ2-3; clone size: .
CDR3 DNA: TGTGCCAGCAGCTTCCCAGGAACCTACGAGCAGTACTTC; CDR3 protein: CASSFPGTYEQYF; D gene: .; V gene: TRBV5-6; J gene: TRBJ2-7; clone size: .
CDR3 DNA: TGTGCCAGCAGCCCCCGGGACAAGACTAATTCACCCCTCCACTTT; CDR3 protein: CASSPRDKTNSPLHF; D gene: .; V gene: TRBV9; J gene: TRBJ1-6; clone size: .
CDR3 DNA: TGTGCCAGCAGCATTGGGCCCAATCAGCCCCAGCATTTT; CDR3 protein: CASSIGPNQPQHF; D gene: .; V gene: TRBV7-3; J gene: TRBJ1-5; clone size: .
CDR3 DNA: TGTGCCAGCAGCCCCCCGGACAGGAGTTACAATGAGCAGTTCTTC; CDR3 protein: CASSPPDRSYNEQFF; D gene: TRBD1; V gene: TRBV11-3; J gene: TRBJ2-1; clone size: .
CDR3 DNA: TGTGCCAGCAGTTCCCCAGACAGCCTTACTGAAGCTTTCTTT; CDR3 protein: CASSSPDSLTEAFF; D gene: .; V gene: TRBV28; J gene: TRBJ1-1; clone size: .
CDR3 DNA: TGTGCCCAGAGGACCGAGGGCGCGGGCAAAAACATTCAGTACTTC; CDR3 protein: CAQRTEGAGKNIQYF; D gene: .; V gene: TRBV19; J gene: TRBJ2-4; clone size: once
CDR3 DNA: TGTGCCAGCAGCTCAGGGTCATATTCCTCTGGAAACACCATATATTTT; CDR3 protein: CASSSGSYSSGNTIYF; D gene: .; V gene: TRBV7-2; J gene: TRBJ1-3; clone size: .
CDR3 DNA: TGTGCCAGCAGATTACAGGGGGCAGGGAACTATGGCTACACCTTC; CDR3 protein: CASRLQGAGNYGYTF; D gene: TRBD1; V gene: TRBV27; J gene: TRBJ1-2; clone size: .
CDR3 DNA: TGTGCCAGCAGCCCCAGCTATTTGCGGAGCTCCTACAATGAGCAGTTCTTC; CDR3 protein: CASSPSYLRSSYNEQFF; D gene: .; V gene: TRBV9; J gene: TRBJ2-1; clone size: .
CDR3 DNA: TGTGCCAGCAGCTTAGTGGCCCCCTACAATGAGCAGTTCTTC; CDR3 protein: CASSLVAPYNEQFF; D gene: .; V gene: TRBV7-2; J gene: TRBJ2-1; clone size: .
CDR3 DNA: TGTGCCAGCAGCTCCTCCCGCTACGAGCAGTACTTC; CDR3 protein: CASSSSRYEQYF; D gene: .; V gene: TRBV5-6; J gene: TRBJ2-7; clone size: .
CDR3 DNA: TGCGCCAGCAGGAGCGGGAGCACCGGGGAGCTGTTTTTT; CDR3 protein: CASRSGSTGELFF; D gene: TRBD2; V gene: TRBV5-1; J gene: TRBJ2-2; clone size: .
CDR3 DNA: TGTGCCAGTGGGACAGGGAAGGGCACAGATACGCAGTATTTT; CDR3 protein: CASGTGKGTDTQYF; D gene: TRBD1; V gene: TRBV19; J gene: TRBJ2-3; clone size: .
CDR3 DNA: TGTGCCAGCAGCCAAGAACGGTACACCGGGGAGCTGTTTTTT; CDR3 protein: CASSQERYTGELFF; D gene: .; V gene: TRBV3-1/TRBV3-2; J gene: TRBJ2-2; clone size: .
CDR3 DNA: TGTGCCTGGAGTGTCGAGGGCAATCAGCCCCAGCATTTT; CDR3 protein: CAWSVEGNQPQHF; D gene: .; V gene: TRBV30; J gene: TRBJ1-5; clone size: .
CDR3 DNA: TGTGCCAGTAGTATAGATCGACGGGGAGCGTCCACCGGGGAGCTGTTTTTT; CDR3 protein: CASSIDRRGASTGELFF; D gene: .; V gene: TRBV19; J gene: TRBJ2-2; clone size: .
CDR3 DNA: TGTGCCAGCAGAAGCTACGGGGGGGCCTACGAGCAGTACTTC; CDR3 protein: CASRSYGGAYEQYF; D gene: TRBD2; V gene: TRBV13; J gene: TRBJ2-7; clone size: .
CDR3 DNA: TGTGCCAGCAGCTTGTACGCGGGGAACACTGAAGCTTTCTTT; CDR3 protein: CASSLYAGNTEAFF; D gene: .; V gene: TRBV5-8; J gene: TRBJ1-1; clone size: .
CDR3 DNA: TGTGCCAGCAGCCCCCGGGCGGGACTAGCGGGAGATTTAGGCTACAATGAGCAGTTCTTC; CDR3 protein: CASSPRAGLAGDLGYNEQFF; D gene: TRBD2; V gene: TRBV9; J gene: TRBJ2-1; clone size: .